Below are 26 T cell receptor beta chains sequenced from a single sample in a study. Cells sorted as Tregs were CD4+, CD25+ and CD127-/low. TCRdb reanalysed the 5' RACE reads using MiXCR and keeps one entry per CDR3 protein. The sample lists some 11,000 distinct CDR3 sequences; roughly a quarter were seen once. The sample was Tregs sorted from a lymph node. The source is a female donor with breast cancer.

The table lists this clonotype with many counts. The chain combines TRBV20-1 with TRBJ2-1; D not resolved. V was pared by 3 bases and J by 15 bases, with 12 bases between. The CDR3 is 10 amino acids. Germline CDR1 DFQATT, CDR2 SNEGSKA (reference sequence). The CDR3 nucleotides are TGCAGTGCTAGGTCGCTAGAGAGGTTCTTC. It encodes CSARSLERFF.

This clonotype was seen just once. CDR3 residues: CASTRWGGGINEQYF. The CDR3 bases are TGTGCCAGCACCCGATGGGGGGGCGGAATTAACGAGCAGTACTTC. The chain joins TRBV12-3 or TRBV12-4 to TRBJ2-7, with a tentative D call TRBD2 (7 bases). V shed 7 bases and J shed 5 bases, with 21 bases lying between them. This CDR3 region has 15 residues.

This clonotype was observed a few times. This rearrangement joins TRBV20-1 to TRBJ2-1; TRBD2 matches at 12 bases. The CDR3 length is 14 residues. Germline values: CDR1 DFQATT, CDR2 SNEGSKA (reference sequence). V trimming: 5 bases; J trimming: 8 bases; junction bases outside the gene matches: 7. The CDR3 sequence is CSALAGGPSYEQFF. The CDR3 nucleotides read TGCAGTGCTCTAGCGGGAGGGCCTTCATATGAGCAGTTCTTC.

This clonotype was seen repeatedly, ten times or more. The V call is TRBV13, the J call TRBJ2-1, with D tentatively TRBD2 (7 bases). Germline loops: CDR1 PRHDT, CDR2 FYEKMQ (reference sequence). The germline V and J ends were trimmed by 0 bases and 15 bases, with 18 bases remaining between them. This CDR3 is 14 amino acids long. The CDR3 bases are TGTGCCAGCAGCTTAGGCCTCGGGGGGCGCGAGGTGTTCTTC. Translating it yields CASSLGLGGREVFF. Together with reference TRBV13 and TRBJ2-1, the CDR3 gives the full variable domain: AAGVIQSPRHLIKEKRETATLKCYPIPRHDTVYWYQQGPGQDPQFLISFYEKMQSDKGSIPDRFSAQQFSDYHSELNMSSLELGDSALYFCASSLGLGGREVFFGPGTRLTVL.

By frequency in the sample, this clonotype is medium-sized. This chain joins TRBV5-6 and TRBJ2-7; 8 bases match TRBD2. The V gene end was trimmed by 4 bases and the J gene end by 2 bases; junction bases not matched to a gene: 2. Looked up from germline, CDR1 is SGHDT and CDR2 is YYEEEE. There are 13 residues in the CDR3. In DNA, the CDR3 is TGTGCCAGCAGCGTGGGACTAGCCTACGAGCAGTACTTC. Protein: CASSVGLAYEQYF.

To note about this clonotype: A read error may explain this, as a much larger clone is one base away. The chain links TRBV29-1 to TRBJ1-2; a possible D gene is TRBD1 (5 bases). From germline, CDR1 is SQVTM and CDR2 ANQGSEA. The CDR3 sequence is 12 residues long. The CDR3 DNA reads as TGCAGCATTGAAACGACAGACTATGGCTACACCTTC. This codes for CSIETTDYGYTF.

With regard to this clonotype: This may be a read error: a much more frequent sequence differs by one nucleotide. The J gene is TRBJ2-1, the V gene TRBV12-3 or TRBV12-4; possibly TRBD1 for D (6 bases). The CDR3 runs to 15 residues. V was shortened by 1 base and J by 4 bases, with 11 bases between the two germline ends. DNA of the CDR3: TGTGCCAGCAGTTTAGAACAGGGAGCTTACAATGAGCAGTTCTTC. It codes for CASSLEQGAYNEQFF.

This clonotype has more than one count but fewer than ten. The chain recombines TRBV19 with TRBJ2-1; 11 nucleotides agree with TRBD2. The J segment lost 6 bases and the V segment lost 5 bases, leaving 9 bases of the junction unmatched. CDR1 and CDR2 from the germline V gene are LNHDA and SQIVND (reference sequence). CDR3 length equals 16 residues. The CDR3 here is CASSPVAGGPANEQFF. DNA of the CDR3: TGTGCCAGTAGTCCTGTAGCGGGAGGGCCAGCCAATGAGCAGTTCTTC. Using reference TRBV19 and TRBJ2-1 for the parts outside the CDR3, the full variable domain is DGGITQSPKYLFRKEGQNVTLSCEQNLNHDAMYWYRQDPGQGLRLIYYSQIVNDFQKGDIAEGYSVSREKKESFPLTVTSAQKNPTAFYLCASSPVAGGPANEQFFGPGTRLTVL.

The chain links TRBV10-3 to TRBJ1-6, with 12 bases identical to TRBD1. The CDR3 loop spans 17 amino acids. Germline loops: CDR1 ENHRY, CDR2 SYGVKD. J lost 6 bases, V lost 5 bases, and 8 bases had no gene match. CDR3 bases: TGTGCCATCAGTAACTCACCGGGACAGGGGGCTAATTCACCCCTCCACTTT. This codes for CAISNSPGQGANSPLHF.

This clonotype was seen ten or more times. The V and J genes are TRBV4-2 and TRBJ2-7, with D perhaps matching TRBD2 (5 bases). V shed 1 base and J shed 3 bases, with 10 bases lying between them. There are 14 residues in the CDR3. Germline V gene lookup returns CDR1 LGHNA and CDR2 YNFKEQ. The CDR3 loop reads CASSQGGGDYEQYF. The CDR3 region has the DNA TGTGCCAGCAGCCAAGGCGGAGGAGACTACGAGCAGTACTTC.

Within the sample, this clonotype is medium-sized. The genes are TRBV7-9 and TRBJ1-2, with D perhaps TRBD1 (6 bases). CDR3 length: 14 amino acids. V was clipped by 1 base and J by 7 bases, with 13 bases between them. Germline V gene sequence: CDR1 SEHNR, CDR2 FQNEAQ (reference sequence). CDR3 region: CASSLEGGRGGYTF. Here the CDR3 DNA reads TGTGCCAGCAGCTTAGAGGGGGGTCGAGGTGGCTACACCTTC.

Of note for this clonotype: A clone one base away is much larger, so this may be a read error. V gene TRBV7-8 combines with J gene TRBJ2-3, with D possibly TRBD2 on 6 matching bases. The V gene's germline CDR1 is SGHVS and CDR2 FQNEAQ. Between the trimmed V and J ends, which lost 7 bases and 6 bases, there was a span of 17 bases. The CDR3 is 14 amino acids. The CDR3 region has the DNA TGTGCCAGCAACAGTCGGGGGACCTGGGATACGCAGTATTTT. Amino acid sequence: CASNSRGTWDTQYF. Combining the CDR3 with reference TRBV7-8 and TRBJ2-3 gives the whole variable domain GAGVSQSPRYKVAKRGQDVALRCDPISGHVSLFWYQQALGQGPEFLTYFQNEAQLDKSGLPSDRFFAERPEGSVSTLKIQRTQQEDSAVYLCASNSRGTWDTQYFGPGTRLTVL.

In regard to this clonotype: A read error may explain this, as a much larger clone is one base away. The conserved closing phenylalanine or tryptophan is absent in this CDR3, likely reflecting a read error. Written as DNA, the CDR3 is TGTGCCAGCAGCTTGGACAGAGACACTGAAGCTTTCTCT. It translates to CASSLDRDTEAFS. This sequence joins TRBV5-5 and TRBJ1-1; D not resolved. The CDR3 covers 13 residues. CDR1 and CDR2 (germline): SGHKS, YYEKEE (reference sequence). Trimming shortened V by 0 bases and J by 3 bases, and 6 bases separated the two germline ends.

The chain couples TRBV6-1 to TRBJ1-1; 9 nucleotides line up with TRBD1. CDR1 is MNHNS and CDR2 is SASEGT in the germline V gene. This CDR3 comprises 15 residues. The V segment lost 6 bases and the J segment 3 bases; nucleotides outside the gene matches: 8. The CDR3 spells CASRAFTGGDTEAFF. The CDR3 DNA reads TGTGCCAGCAGAGCATTTACAGGGGGCGACACTGAAGCTTTCTTT.

In regard to this clonotype: The CDR3 does not end in the conserved phenylalanine or tryptophan, so this is likely a read error. V gene TRBV7-9 combines with J gene TRBJ2-5; perhaps D is TRBD1 or TRBD2 (5 bases each). Germline V gene sequence: CDR1 SEHNR, CDR2 FQNEAQ (reference sequence). The CDR3 is 12 residues long. CDR3 loop: CASSYRTETQYS. In DNA, the CDR3 is TGCGCCAGCAGCTACAGGACTGAGACCCAGTACTCC.

The chain joins TRBV5-4 to TRBJ1-1; no reliable D call. Germline V CDR1 and CDR2: SGHNT, YYREEE (reference sequence). CDR3 length: 13 amino acids. The V and J ends lost 4 bases and 2 bases respectively, with 9 bases between them. CDR3 DNA sequence: TGTGCCAGCAGCGGCTTAGTCAACACTGAAGCTTTCTTT. Protein: CASSGLVNTEAFF.

This sequence joins TRBV13 and TRBJ2-7; D assignment may be TRBD1 or TRBD2 (5 bases each). Trimming shortened V by 5 bases and J by 0 bases, and 11 bases separated the two germline ends. The CDR3 has 14 amino acids. Germline CDR1 reads PRHDT; CDR2 reads FYEKMQ (reference sequence). CDR3 in amino acids: CASSHGTVSYEQYF. In DNA, the CDR3 is TGTGCCAGCAGCCACGGGACGGTCTCCTACGAGCAGTACTTC.

The rearrangement uses TRBV7-2 and TRBJ2-1, with TRBD2 matching over 7 bases. The germline gives CDR1 SGHTA, CDR2 FQGNSA. The CDR3 is 17 residues long. V was pared by 1 base and J by 1 base, with 7 bases of the junction left unmatched. CDR3 amino acids: CASSLVGAGESYNEQFF. CDR3 bases: TGTGCCAGCAGCTTAGTAGGGGCGGGAGAGTCCTACAATGAGCAGTTCTTC.

By share, this clonotype ranks as medium-sized. The V gene is TRBV7-9, the J gene TRBJ2-7, with a tentative D call TRBD2 (5 bases). CDR3 length equals 15 residues. V was trimmed by 4 bases and J by 0 bases, leaving 13 bases between them. Germline assignment: CDR1 SEHNR and CDR2 FQNEAQ (reference sequence). The CDR3 coding sequence is TGTGCCAGCAGCTCCTTGACTGGGAGCTCCTACGAGCAGTACTTC. Amino acids: CASSSLTGSSYEQYF.

This clonotype qualifies as medium-sized. J is TRBJ2-6 and V is TRBV7-6; D perhaps matches TRBD1 (5 bases). V was clipped by 5 bases and J by 0 bases, with 14 bases between them. The CDR3 is 17 residues long. CDR1 SGHVS and CDR2 FNYEAQ come from the germline V gene. The CDR3 nucleotides read TGTGCCAGCAGCCTCTTTCGACAGCGCTCTGGGGCCAACGTCCTGACTTTC. This sequence encodes CASSLFRQRSGANVLTF.

In its sample, this clonotype ranks as medium-sized. V and J are TRBV6-1 and TRBJ2-7; TRBD2 aligns across 7 bases. The CDR3 consists of 14 residues. Germline assignment: CDR1 MNHNS and CDR2 SASEGT. J gave up 2 bases and V 3 bases, and 4 bases lay outside the gene matches. The CDR3 here is CASSDLGGAYEQYF. CDR3 DNA: TGTGCCAGCAGTGACCTTGGGGGGGCCTACGAGCAGTACTTC.

About this clonotype: A read error is possible here, since a much larger clone lies one base away. This likely comes from a read error, as the CDR3 has no conserved phenylalanine or tryptophan at its end. This sequence joins TRBV7-2 and TRBJ1-5; 7 bases fit TRBD1. The germline V gene has CDR1 SGHTA and CDR2 FQGNSA. The CDR3 has 15 residues. After removal of 4 bases from V and 1 base from J, the junction contained 4 bases not matched to a gene. CDR3 sequence reads: CASSWDRGSNQPQHL. CDR3 DNA sequence: TGTGCCAGCAGCTGGGACAGAGGGAGCAATCAGCCCCAGCATCTT.

This clonotype is medium-sized (0.01 to 0.1%) by share. This chain links TRBV6-1 with TRBJ2-7; D not resolved. The CDR3 is 13 amino acids. Trimming shortened V by 8 bases and J by 0 bases, and 11 bases separated the two germline ends. Germline V gene lookup returns CDR1 MNHNS and CDR2 SASEGT. The CDR3 region has the DNA TGTGCCAGCGGTGGCTATTTCTCCTACGAGCAGTACTTC. Its translation: CASGGYFSYEQYF.

By share, this clonotype ranks as medium-sized. CDR3 residues: CASSEALGDRGIWSNQPQHF. In DNA, the CDR3 is TGTGCCAGCAGTGAAGCGCTTGGGGACAGGGGTATTTGGAGCAATCAGCCCCAGCATTTT. The chain carries TRBV6-1 and TRBJ1-5; 10 bases line up with TRBD1. CDR3 size: 20 residues. Losses at the gene ends were 0 bases for V and 1 base for J; bases not matched to a gene: 12. In germline, CDR1 is MNHNS, CDR2 SASEGT.

This clonotype is termed medium-sized. The chain employs TRBV6-5 and TRBJ2-7; perhaps TRBD1 as D (5 bases). Between the trimmed V and J ends, which lost 0 bases and 7 bases, there was a span of 10 bases. This CDR3 comprises 13 residues. Germline assignment: CDR1 MNHEY and CDR2 SVGAGI. As DNA, the CDR3 is TGTGCCAGCAGTTACTCGGGGCGTTCGGAGCAGTACTTC. Translation: CASSYSGRSEQYF.

With respect to this clonotype: A clone one base away is much larger, so this may be a read error. The CDR3 loop reads CASKLLNSYNERFF. Here the CDR3 DNA reads TGCGCCAGCAAGTTGCTCAACTCCTACAATGAGCGGTTCTTC. The chain employs TRBV4-1 and TRBJ2-1, with D unresolved. Looked up from germline, CDR1 is MGHRA and CDR2 is YSYEKL. This CDR3 contains 14 residues.